What follows describes a single T cell receptor (beta chain). The data belong to a study of T cell changes during pregnancy in multiple sclerosis. Trimming cost V 5 bases and J 2 bases; bases outside gene matches: 5. This CDR3 has 15 amino acids. Looked up from germline, CDR1 is SGHNT and CDR2 is YENEEA. Sequencing used immunoSEQ multiplex PCR; TCRdb keeps in-frame clones, though not all of them. The sample records roughly 50,000 clones, 85% to 95% being singletons. Specimen: CD4+ T cells from peripheral blood mononuclear cells, collected in the third trimester of pregnancy. The TCR comes from a female donor with multiple sclerosis, enrolled in a pregnancy study. The rearrangement links TRBV11-3 to TRBJ2-3; TRBD1 aligns across 9 bases. The chain's CDR3 is CASSPGQGNTDTQYF. CDR3 DNA: TGTGCCAGCAGCCCCGGACAGGGGAACACAGATACGCAGTATTTT. Together with reference TRBV11-3 and TRBJ2-3, the CDR3 gives the full variable domain: EAGVVQSPRYKIIEKKQPVAFWCNPISGHNTLYWYLQNLGQGPELLIRYENEEAVDDSQLPKDRFSAERLKGVDSTLKIQPAELGDSAVYLCASSPGQGNTDTQYFGPGTRLTVL.